This TCR beta chain was documented in a study of patients and donors after allogeneic stem cell transplantation. The table lists this clonotype with a few counts. In TCRdb, the RT-PCR reads were re-called with MiXCR into one record per CDR3 protein. The sample lists approximately 200,000 distinct CDR3 sequences, roughly two fifths occurring once. This receptor was identified in a human donor who was either an allogeneic HSCT recipient or a stem cell or donor lymphocyte infusion donor (not recorded which). It is not recorded whose cells these are; they may come from a transplant donor. The material sequenced was blood, either unsorted or a sorted T cell fraction (not recorded which).

Here the CDR3 DNA reads TGTGCCAGCAGCCAAGATCTTGGAGGGAAGTCCTACAATGAGCAGTTCTTC. Protein: CASSQDLGGKSYNEQFF. This chain joins TRBV3-1 and TRBJ2-1; TRBD2 is a possible D gene (6 bases). CDR1 LGHDT and CDR2 YNNKEL come from the germline V gene (reference sequence). V shed 0 bases and J shed 1 base, with 13 bases lying between them. The CDR3 extends over 17 amino acids.